This T cell receptor beta chain was sequenced for a study of blood T cell repertoires in COVID-19. J lost 9 bases, V lost 5 bases, and 10 bases had no gene match. This CDR3 has 15 residues. Per germline, CDR1 LNHDA and CDR2 SQIVND (reference sequence). Here immunoSEQ multiplex PCR was the method, and the copy in TCRdb shows in-frame clones only, minus some. The sample records approximately 100,000 clones, nearly 90% being singletons. The material sequenced was peripheral blood. The gene calls are TRBV19 and TRBJ2-2; TRBD2 matches at 9 bases. This TCR derives from a woman older than 75 with active COVID-19. The chain's CDR3 is CASSGGRAGSRELFF. DNA for the CDR3: TGTGCCAGTAGTGGCGGGAGGGCGGGTTCTAGGGAGCTGTTTTTT.